This T cell receptor (beta chain) was retrieved from a study of cytomegalovirus exposure and HLA in healthy donors. Study-wide results and caveats: Despite most TCR sequences being rare, some public TCRs occurred in many donors. Researchers reported in a later analysis that common viral pathogens appeared linked to several top clusters. The authors confirmed in vitro that a few CMV-associated chains were specific for CMV antigens.

60 Vbeta and 13 Jbeta primers were used in PCR. Clones were read by immunoSEQ multiplex PCR, and TCRdb kept only the in-frame ones, dropping some. The data contain fewer than 200,000 clones, approximately 80% of them singletons. In regard to this clone: Its antigen remains unidentified.

The germline V gene has CDR1 SNHLY and CDR2 FYNNEI. There are 16 residues in the CDR3. The V end lost 4 bases, the J end lost 7 bases, and 22 bases lay between the germline ends. The receptor was isolated from a woman between 18 and 29 years old in good health and CMV-seronegative. The rearrangement links TRBV2 to TRBJ1-1; tentatively, D is TRBD1 (6 bases). Sequenced material: PBMCs. DNA of the CDR3: TGTGCCAGCAGTGTTCGGGACACGGGATTGGGAAATGAAGCTTTCTTT. Translating gives CASSVRDTGLGNEAFF.